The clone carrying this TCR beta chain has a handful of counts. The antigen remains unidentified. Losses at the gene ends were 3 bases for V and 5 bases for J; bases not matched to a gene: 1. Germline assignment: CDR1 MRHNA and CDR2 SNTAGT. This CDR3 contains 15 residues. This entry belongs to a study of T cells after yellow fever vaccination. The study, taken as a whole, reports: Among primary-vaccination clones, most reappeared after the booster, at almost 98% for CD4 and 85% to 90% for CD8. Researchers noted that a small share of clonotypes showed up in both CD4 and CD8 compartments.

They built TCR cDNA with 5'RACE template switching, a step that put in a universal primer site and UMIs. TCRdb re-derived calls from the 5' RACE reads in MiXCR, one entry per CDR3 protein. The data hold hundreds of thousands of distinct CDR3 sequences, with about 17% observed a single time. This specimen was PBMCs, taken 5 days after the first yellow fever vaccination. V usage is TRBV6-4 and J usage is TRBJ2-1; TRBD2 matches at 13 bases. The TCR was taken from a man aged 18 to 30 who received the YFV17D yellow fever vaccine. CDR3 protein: CASSEGTSGDNEQFF. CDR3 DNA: TGTGCCAGCAGTGAAGGGACTAGCGGGGACAATGAGCAGTTCTTC.